What follows are 27 T cell receptor beta chains derived from one specimen sequenced in a study of blood T cell repertoires in COVID-19. Repertoires were generated with immunoSEQ multiplex PCR, while TCRdb's copy carries only in-frame clones and drops some. The sample shows roughly 250,000 clones, approximately 90% of them seen only once. Sequenced input: PBMCs or T cells enriched from blood (not recorded which). The source of these receptors is a man aged 45 to 65 who had been exposed to COVID-19.

The rearrangement links TRBV5-1 to TRBJ1-2; the D is unclear. Trimming cost V 1 base and J 6 bases, with 10 bases left between them. Per the germline V gene, CDR1 is SGHRS and CDR2 is YFSETQ. The CDR3 is made up of 13 amino acids. CDR3 loop: CASSLLGEHGYTF. The CDR3, as DNA: TGCGCCAGCAGCTTGTTGGGCGAACATGGCTACACCTTC. Together with reference TRBV5-1 and TRBJ1-2, the CDR3 gives the full variable domain: KAGVTQTPRYLIKTRGQQVTLSCSPISGHRSVSWYQQTPGQGLQFLFEYFSETQRNKGNFPGRFSGRQFSNSRSEMNVSTLELGDSALYLCASSLLGEHGYTFGSGTRLTVV.

V is TRBV5-1 and J is TRBJ2-2; the match to TRBD1 covers 8 bases. The CDR3 is 17 amino acids. Germline CDR1 and CDR2: SGHRS and YFSETQ. The trim removed 1 base at V and 2 bases at J, leaving 7 bases unmatched. The CDR3 DNA reads as TGCGCCAGCAGCTTGATCGGACAGGGTGTAAACACCGGGGAGCTGTTTTTT. It is translated as CASSLIGQGVNTGELFF.

The genes are TRBV5-6 and TRBJ2-7; 7 bases map to TRBD2. Trimming at V came to 4 bases and at J to 7 bases, leaving 8 bases not matched to a gene. The CDR3 totals 13 residues. Germline V gives CDR1 SGHDT, CDR2 YYEEEE. CDR3 sequence: CASSGRGGWEQYF. The CDR3 bases are TGTGCCAGCAGCGGTCGCGGGGGTTGGGAGCAGTACTTC.

The CDR3, as DNA: TGTGCCAGCAGCCCCCAGTACACTGAAGCTTTCTTT. As protein: CASSPQYTEAFF. The V and J genes are TRBV7-9 and TRBJ1-1; D ambiguous. This CDR3 is built from 12 residues. Germline V lookup: CDR1 SEHNR, CDR2 FQNEAQ (reference sequence). Trimming cost V 5 bases and J 3 bases, with 7 bases left between them.

The CDR3 coding sequence is TGTGCCTTATCAAACAGGGGGACCTATTATAATTCACCCCTCCACTTT. It yields the protein CALSNRGTYYNSPLHF. The V call is TRBV30, the J call TRBJ1-6, with 8 bases fitting TRBD1. Unmatched junction bases numbered 12, after V lost 7 bases and J lost 4 bases. This CDR3 has 16 residues. The germline CDR1 and CDR2 sequences are GTSNPN and SVGIG (reference sequence).

The V call is TRBV5-1, the J call TRBJ2-3; D may be TRBD1 (6 bases). V was pared by 7 bases and J by 3 bases, with 12 bases between. The CDR3 is 13 residues long. Per germline, CDR1 SGHRS and CDR2 YFSETQ. The CDR3 reads CASAQTGTDTQYF. The CDR3 DNA reads TGCGCCAGCGCCCAAACAGGGACAGATACGCAGTATTTT.

The chain is built from TRBV11-2 and TRBJ2-1; weak D call: TRBD2 (8 bases). The V gene lost 5 bases and the J gene lost 1 base, with 15 bases spanning the gap. The CDR3 is 16 residues long. From germline, CDR1 is SGHAT and CDR2 FQNNGV. Here the CDR3 DNA reads TGTGCCAGCAGCCCGGGAGGGGGCAGTTCCTACAATGAGCAGTTCTTC. Translating it yields CASSPGGGSSYNEQFF.

The sample holds one count of this clone. The rearrangement joins TRBV7-8 to TRBJ2-2; TRBD1 is a possible D gene (6 bases). V dropped 1 base and J dropped 7 bases, with 13 bases sitting between them. CDR3 length: 15 residues. Looked up from germline, CDR1 is SGHVS and CDR2 is FQNEAQ. Here the CDR3 reads CASSLEPVRGGELFF. Written as DNA, the CDR3 is TGTGCCAGCAGCTTAGAGCCGGTCAGGGGCGGGGAGCTGTTTTTT. Drawing the rest from reference TRBV7-8 and TRBJ2-2, the complete variable domain is GAGVSQSPRYKVAKRGQDVALRCDPISGHVSLFWYQQALGQGPEFLTYFQNEAQLDKSGLPSDRFFAERPEGSVSTLKIQRTQQEDSAVYLCASSLEPVRGGELFFGEGSRLTVL.

V is TRBV6-4 and J is TRBJ1-3, with TRBD1 as a possible D gene (5 bases). Germline values: CDR1 MRHNA, CDR2 SNTAGT. The CDR3 is made up of 13 amino acids. Trimming pared 7 bases from V and 4 bases from J, leaving 11 bases between. CDR3 bases: TGTGCCAGCAACGACAGCTGGGGAAACACCATATATTTT. Protein product: CASNDSWGNTIYF.

The genes are TRBV5-5 and TRBJ1-3; 9 nucleotides line up with TRBD1. V dropped 4 bases and J dropped 6; count of bases not matched to a gene: 14. Germline V gives CDR1 SGHKS, CDR2 YYEKEE (reference sequence). This CDR3 spans 17 amino acids. CDR3 loop: CASSRQFRDRDQNTIYF. DNA for the CDR3: TGTGCCAGCAGCCGACAGTTCCGGGACAGGGATCAAAACACCATATATTTT.

The table lists this clone with a few counts. The chain carries TRBV5-1 and TRBJ1-2; the D gene is possibly TRBD1 (5 bases). Trimming took 0 bases from V and 2 from J, leaving 8 bases between them. CDR3 length: 14 residues. Germline values: CDR1 SGHRS, CDR2 YFSETQ. For the CDR3, the DNA is TGCGCCAGCAGCTTGGCAGGGCAGAACTATGGCTACACCTTC. Translating it yields CASSLAGQNYGYTF.

The V and J genes are TRBV5-1 and TRBJ1-2; unclear D gene. Trimming took 2 bases from V and 5 from J, leaving 16 bases between them. The CDR3 runs 15 residues. Per germline, CDR1 SGHRS and CDR2 YFSETQ. The CDR3 reads CASSFELTGGYGYTF. CDR3 sequence (DNA): TGCGCCAGCAGCTTTGAGCTCACCGGAGGGTATGGCTACACCTTC.

The rearrangement uses TRBV28 and TRBJ2-1, with 9 bases matching TRBD2. Germline CDR1 and CDR2: MDHEN and SYDVKM. The length of the CDR3 is 14 residues. Trimming removed 8 bases from V and 4 bases from J; junction bases left unmatched: 6. The CDR3 region has the DNA TGTGCCAGCGAGGCGGGAGGGTCATACAATGAGCAGTTCTTC. It translates to CASEAGGSYNEQFF.

This clone appeared once. This rearrangement joins TRBV7-3 to TRBJ2-1, with 9 bases that match TRBD2. The trim removed 5 bases at V and 4 bases at J, leaving 9 bases unmatched. Germline V gives CDR1 SGHTA, CDR2 FQGTGA. The CDR3 runs 16 residues. CDR3 sequence reads: CASSRGPSGIYNEQFF. The CDR3 DNA follows: TGTGCCAGCAGCAGAGGCCCTAGCGGGATTTACAATGAGCAGTTCTTC.

The chain recombines TRBV13 with TRBJ2-7; TRBD2 might be the D (6 bases). This CDR3 contains 16 residues. CDR1 and CDR2 from the germline V gene are PRHDT and FYEKMQ (reference sequence). Between the trimmed V and J ends, which lost 0 bases and 3 bases, there was a span of 15 bases. The CDR3 DNA is TGTGCCAGCAGCTTAGGCCTACCGGGGGAGAGCTACGAGCAGTACGTC. Its translation: CASSLGLPGESYEQYV.

The chain carries TRBV18 and TRBJ2-7; the match to TRBD1 covers 8 bases. Germline CDR1 reads KGHSH; CDR2 reads LQKENI. The CDR3 totals 15 residues. Trimming took 0 bases from V and 5 from J; bases not matched to a gene: 6. CDR3 amino acids: CASSPPSGGQDEQYF. The CDR3 DNA reads as TGTGCCAGCTCACCACCTTCAGGGGGCCAGGACGAGCAGTACTTC.

CDR3 sequence: CASSFDRDSNYGYTF. For the CDR3, the DNA is TGTGCCAGCAGCTTCGACAGGGATTCTAACTATGGCTACACCTTC. The chain links TRBV13 to TRBJ1-2; 7 bases map to TRBD1. V trimming: 3 bases; J trimming: 0 bases; junction bases outside the gene matches: 4. The V gene's germline CDR1 is PRHDT and CDR2 FYEKMQ (reference sequence). The CDR3 has 15 amino acids.

This clone was detected only once. The chain joins TRBV25-1 to TRBJ1-5; tentatively, D is TRBD1 (6 bases). Germline CDR1 reads MGHDK; CDR2 reads SYGVNS. The CDR3 totals 15 residues. V was clipped by 1 base and J by 2 bases, with 9 bases between them. The CDR3, as DNA: TGTGCCAGCAGTGAATCCCGGACAGGCAATCAGCCCCAGCATTTT. Its translation is CASSESRTGNQPQHF.

V is TRBV11-3 and J is TRBJ2-1, with D perhaps matching TRBD2 (5 bases). The CDR3 loop spans 17 amino acids. The V gene lost 5 bases and the J gene lost 7 bases, with 24 bases spanning the gap. Germline V gene sequence: CDR1 SGHNT, CDR2 YENEEA. The CDR3 DNA reads TGTGCCAGCAGCCCTCCCGGTAGGAGGCTCGATGGGAATGAGCAGTTCTTC. It specifies CASSPPGRRLDGNEQFF.

The V and J genes are TRBV5-1 and TRBJ1-6; 7 bases match TRBD1. Germline V gene lookup returns CDR1 SGHRS and CDR2 YFSETQ. The CDR3 totals 15 residues. The V gene end was trimmed by 1 base and the J gene end by 7 bases; junction bases not matched to a gene: 5. CDR3 nucleotide sequence: TGCGCCAGCAGCTTGAGTCCAGGGGGGAATTCACCCCTCCACTTT. It specifies CASSLSPGGNSPLHF.

This clone has just one count. The chain uses TRBV5-4 and TRBJ2-7, with 11 bases lining up with TRBD1. The germline V gene has CDR1 SGHNT and CDR2 YYREEE (reference sequence). With V trimmed by 3 bases and J by 1 base, 6 bases remained unmatched. CDR3 size: 16 residues. Here the CDR3 DNA reads TGTGCCAGCAGCTACGGGACAGGGGGAAATTCCTACGAGCAGTACGTC. This translates into CASSYGTGGNSYEQYV.

V is TRBV12-3 or TRBV12-4 and J is TRBJ1-5, with no clear D. Trimming took off 8 bases at V and 5 bases at J, with 10 bases between the two ends. The CDR3 is 12 residues long. Written as DNA, the CDR3 is TGTGCCAGCCGGAGGGAGGATCAGCCCCAGCATTTT. Translation: CASRREDQPQHF.

This clone was picked up a small number of times. CDR3 nucleotide sequence: TGTGCCTGGAGTGTACCAAGGTCAGGGGGTAACTATGGCTACACCTTC. It translates to CAWSVPRSGGNYGYTF. The V call is TRBV30, the J call TRBJ1-2; 7 nucleotides line up with TRBD1. Germline lookup yields CDR1 GTSNPN and CDR2 SVGIG (reference sequence). The J segment lost 1 base and the V segment lost 0 bases, leaving 8 bases of the junction unmatched. The CDR3 is made up of 16 amino acids.

This clone was recorded a few times. The V gene is TRBV19, the J gene TRBJ1-1, with D perhaps TRBD1 (5 bases). The CDR3 spans 13 residues. V was trimmed by 5 bases and J by 4 bases, leaving 11 bases between them. CDR1 and CDR2 from the germline V gene are LNHDA and SQIVND (reference sequence). DNA for the CDR3: TGTGCCAGTAGTCTGGGGCACGGCACTGAAGCTTTCTTT. It codes for CASSLGHGTEAFF.

The rearrangement uses TRBV6-5 and TRBJ1-1; D remains unclear. In germline, CDR1 is MNHEY, CDR2 SVGAGI. The V end was cut by 5 bases, the J end by 2 bases, with 15 bases between. The CDR3 sequence is 15 residues long. CDR3 sequence reads: CASSPHRGGNTEAFF. CDR3 bases: TGTGCCAGCAGTCCCCACCGCGGTGGCAACACTGAAGCTTTCTTT.

The chain recombines TRBV7-9 with TRBJ1-2, with unresolved D. The V gene lost 8 bases and the J gene lost 6 bases, with 19 bases spanning the gap. Germline V gene data show CDR1 as SEHNR and CDR2 as FQNEAQ (reference sequence). The CDR3 extends over 14 amino acids. Here the CDR3 reads CASSYPTSADGYTF. CDR3 nucleotide sequence: TGTGCCAGCTCCTACCCCACGTCGGCGGATGGCTACACCTTC.

This chain joins TRBV28 and TRBJ2-3; TRBD2 matches at 9 bases. The CDR3 is 15 amino acids. Per the germline V gene, CDR1 is MDHEN and CDR2 is SYDVKM. The J segment lost 0 bases and the V segment lost 5 bases, leaving 3 bases of the junction unmatched. CDR3 bases: TGTGCCAGCAGTGCGGGGGGGCTTAGCACAGATACGCAGTATTTT. Translated: CASSAGGLSTDTQYF.